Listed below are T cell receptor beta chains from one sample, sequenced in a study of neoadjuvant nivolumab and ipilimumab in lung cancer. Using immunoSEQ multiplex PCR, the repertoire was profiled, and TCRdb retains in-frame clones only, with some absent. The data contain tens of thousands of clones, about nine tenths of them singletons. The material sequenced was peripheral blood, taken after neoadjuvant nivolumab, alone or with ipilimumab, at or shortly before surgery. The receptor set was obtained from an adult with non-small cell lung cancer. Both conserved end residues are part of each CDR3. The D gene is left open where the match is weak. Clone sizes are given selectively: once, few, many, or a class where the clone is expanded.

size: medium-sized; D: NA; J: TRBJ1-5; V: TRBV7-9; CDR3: CASSAEWQPQHF; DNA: TGTGCCAGCAGCGCGGAATGGCAGCCCCAGCATTTT
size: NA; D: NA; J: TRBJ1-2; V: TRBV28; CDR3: CASSSYRDRYTF; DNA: TGTGCCAGCAGTTCCTACAGGGACCGCTACACCTTC
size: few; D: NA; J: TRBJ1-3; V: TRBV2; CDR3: CASSPGPISGNTIYF; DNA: TGTGCCAGCAGTCCGGGACCGATCTCTGGAAACACCATATATTTT
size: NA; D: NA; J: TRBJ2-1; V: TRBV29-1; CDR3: CSVEGVWMGEQFF; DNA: TGCAGCGTTGAAGGAGTGTGGATGGGTGAGCAGTTCTTC
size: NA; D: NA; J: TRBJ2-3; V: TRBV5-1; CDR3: CASSLDRTADTQYF; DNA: TGCGCCAGCAGCTTAGACAGGACCGCGGATACGCAGTATTTT
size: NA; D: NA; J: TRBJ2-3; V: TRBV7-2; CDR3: CASSLSGGRDTQYF; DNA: TGTGCCAGCAGCTTATCGGGGGGCCGCGATACGCAGTATTTT
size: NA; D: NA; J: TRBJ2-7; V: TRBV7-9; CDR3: CASSPGPRLSYEQYF; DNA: TGTGCCAGCAGCCCGGGACCTAGGCTCTCCTACGAGCAGTACTTC
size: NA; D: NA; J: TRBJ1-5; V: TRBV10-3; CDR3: CAISEQGSNQPQHF; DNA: TGTGCCATCAGTGAGCAGGGAAGCAATCAGCCCCAGCATTTT
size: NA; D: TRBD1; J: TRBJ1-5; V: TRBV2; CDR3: CASSDRGDSNQPQHF; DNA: TGTGCCAGCAGCGACAGGGGGGATAGCAATCAGCCCCAGCATTTT
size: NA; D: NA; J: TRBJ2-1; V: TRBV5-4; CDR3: CASSTGGGGNEQFF; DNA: TGTGCCAGCAGCACTGGGGGAGGAGGGAATGAGCAGTTCTTC
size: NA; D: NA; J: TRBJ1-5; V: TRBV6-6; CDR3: CASSLLGESNQPQHF; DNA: TGTGCCAGCAGTCTACTGGGGGAGAGCAATCAGCCCCAGCATTTT
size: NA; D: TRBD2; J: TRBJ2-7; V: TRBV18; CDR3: CASSSGLAGIGAYEQYF; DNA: TGTGCCAGCTCATCTGGACTAGCCGGAATAGGGGCCTACGAGCAGTACTTC
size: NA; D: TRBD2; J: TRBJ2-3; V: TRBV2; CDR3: CASSDRGGGLSDTQYF; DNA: TGTGCCAGCAGTGATCGTGGCGGGGGGCTCTCAGATACGCAGTATTTT
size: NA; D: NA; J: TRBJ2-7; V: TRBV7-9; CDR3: CASSLNRGGTYEQYF; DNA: TGTGCCAGCAGCTTAAATAGGGGGGGGACCTACGAGCAGTACTTC
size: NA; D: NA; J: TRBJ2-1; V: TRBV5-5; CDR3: CASSLNSYNEQFF; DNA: TGTGCCAGCAGCTTGAACAGTTACAATGAGCAGTTCTTC
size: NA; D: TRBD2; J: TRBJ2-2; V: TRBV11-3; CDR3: CASSSSSGAGELFF; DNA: TGTGCCAGCAGCTCGTCTAGCGGGGCCGGGGAGCTGTTTTTT
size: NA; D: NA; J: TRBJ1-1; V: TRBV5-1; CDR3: CASSLDHPREGAFF; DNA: TGCGCCAGCAGCTTGGACCACCCCCGAGAAGGGGCTTTCTTT
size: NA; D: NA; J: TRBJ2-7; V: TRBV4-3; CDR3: CASSQVVASYEQYF; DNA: TGCGCCAGCAGCCAAGTAGTTGCCTCCTACGAGCAGTACTTC
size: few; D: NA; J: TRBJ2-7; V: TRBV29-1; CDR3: CSVTGMGYEQYF; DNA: TGCAGCGTAACAGGGATGGGCTACGAGCAGTACTTC
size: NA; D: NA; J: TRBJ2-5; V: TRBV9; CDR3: CASSPWQTRGLYF; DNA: TGTGCCAGCAGCCCCTGGCAGACTCGCGGTCTGTACTTC
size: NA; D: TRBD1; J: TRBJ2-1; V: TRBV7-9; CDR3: CASSPRDRNEQFF; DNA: TGTGCCAGCAGTCCCCGGGACAGAAATGAGCAGTTCTTC
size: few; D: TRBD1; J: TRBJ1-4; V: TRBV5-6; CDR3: CASSPQGAATNEKLFF; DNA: TGTGCCAGCAGCCCCCAGGGGGCTGCAACTAATGAAAAACTGTTTTTT